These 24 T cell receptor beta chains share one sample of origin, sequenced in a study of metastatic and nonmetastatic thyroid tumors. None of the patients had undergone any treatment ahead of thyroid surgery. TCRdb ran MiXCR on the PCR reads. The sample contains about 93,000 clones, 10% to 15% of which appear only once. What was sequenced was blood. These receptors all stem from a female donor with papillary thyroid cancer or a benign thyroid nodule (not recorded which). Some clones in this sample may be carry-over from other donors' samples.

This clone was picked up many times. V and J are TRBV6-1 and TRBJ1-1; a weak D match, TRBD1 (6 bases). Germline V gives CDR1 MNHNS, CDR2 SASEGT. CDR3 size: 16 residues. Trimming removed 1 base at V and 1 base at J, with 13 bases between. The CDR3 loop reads CASSEVRGGRNTEAFF. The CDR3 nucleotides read TGTGCCAGCAGTGAAGTGAGGGGGGGACGGAACACTGAAGCTTTCTTT.

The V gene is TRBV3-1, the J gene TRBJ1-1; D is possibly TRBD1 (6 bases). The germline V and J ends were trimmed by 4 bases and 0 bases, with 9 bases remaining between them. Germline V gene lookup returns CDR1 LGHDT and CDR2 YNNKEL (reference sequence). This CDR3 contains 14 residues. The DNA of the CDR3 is TGTGCCAGCAGCCTTGGACAGCTGAACACTGAAGCTTTCTTT. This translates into CASSLGQLNTEAFF.

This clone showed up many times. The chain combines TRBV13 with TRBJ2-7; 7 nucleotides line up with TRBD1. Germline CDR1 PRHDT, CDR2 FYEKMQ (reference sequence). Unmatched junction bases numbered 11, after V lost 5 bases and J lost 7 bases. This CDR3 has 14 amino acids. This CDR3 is CASSGGQHLTEQYF. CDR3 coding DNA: TGTGCCAGCAGCGGGGGACAGCATCTTACGGAGCAGTACTTC.

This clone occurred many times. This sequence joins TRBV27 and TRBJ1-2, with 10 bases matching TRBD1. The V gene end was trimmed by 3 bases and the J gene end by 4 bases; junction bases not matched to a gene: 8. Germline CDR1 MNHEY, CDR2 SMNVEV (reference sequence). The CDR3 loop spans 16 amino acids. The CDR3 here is CASSFLGTGASYGYTF. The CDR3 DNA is TGTGCCAGCAGTTTCCTAGGGACAGGGGCTAGCTATGGCTACACCTTC.

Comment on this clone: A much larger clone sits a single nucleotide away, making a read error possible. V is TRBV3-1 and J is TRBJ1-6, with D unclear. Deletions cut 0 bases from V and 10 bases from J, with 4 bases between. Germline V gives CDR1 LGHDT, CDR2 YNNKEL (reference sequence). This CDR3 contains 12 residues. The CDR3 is CASSQEVSPLHF. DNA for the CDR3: TGTGCCAGCAGCCAAGAGGTGTCACCCCTCCACTTT.

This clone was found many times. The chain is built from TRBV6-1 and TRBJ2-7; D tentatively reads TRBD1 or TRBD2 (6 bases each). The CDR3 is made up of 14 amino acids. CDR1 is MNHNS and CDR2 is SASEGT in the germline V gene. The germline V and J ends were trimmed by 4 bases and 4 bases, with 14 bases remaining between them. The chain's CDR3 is CASSAGGRTYEQYF. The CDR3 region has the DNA TGTGCCAGCAGTGCTGGGGGGCGGACGTACGAGCAGTACTTC.

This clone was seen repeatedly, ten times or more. The CDR3 DNA reads TGTGCCAGTACACCCGGCGACTCCTACAATGAGCAGTTCTTC. Translated, it gives CASTPGDSYNEQFF. J is TRBJ2-1 and V is TRBV19, with unresolved D. Germline CDR1 reads LNHDA; CDR2 reads SQIVND (reference sequence). CDR3 length equals 14 residues. Trimming left V 7 bases short and J 0 bases short, with 10 bases between.

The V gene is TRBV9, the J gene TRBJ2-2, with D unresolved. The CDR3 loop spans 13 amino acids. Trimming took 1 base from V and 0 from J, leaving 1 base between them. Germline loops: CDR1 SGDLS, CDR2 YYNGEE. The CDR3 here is CASSVPNTGELFF. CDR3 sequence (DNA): TGTGCCAGCAGCGTACCGAACACCGGGGAGCTGTTTTTT.

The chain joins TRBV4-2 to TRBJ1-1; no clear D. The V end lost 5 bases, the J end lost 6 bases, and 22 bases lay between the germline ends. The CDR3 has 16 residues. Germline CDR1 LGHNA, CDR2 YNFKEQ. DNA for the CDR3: TGTGCCAGCAGCAGAAAGGGTCTTAGGCCCGGACCTGAAGCTTTCTTT. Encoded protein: CASSRKGLRPGPEAFF.

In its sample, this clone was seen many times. This chain's CDR3 is CATRQIPNYGYTF. CDR3 nucleotide sequence: TGTGCCACCAGACAGATCCCGAACTATGGCTACACCTTC. V and J are TRBV6-1 and TRBJ1-2; D possibly corresponds to TRBD1 (5 bases). With 10 bases removed from V and 2 bases from J, the gap between germline ends came to 14 bases. The CDR3 contains 13 residues. The germline V gene encodes CDR1 MNHNS and CDR2 SASEGT.

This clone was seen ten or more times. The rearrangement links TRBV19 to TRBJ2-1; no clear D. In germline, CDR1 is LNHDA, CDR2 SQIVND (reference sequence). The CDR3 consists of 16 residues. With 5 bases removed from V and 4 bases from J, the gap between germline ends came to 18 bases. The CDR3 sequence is CASSPRISKYYNEQFF. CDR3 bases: TGTGCCAGTAGTCCGAGGATTAGCAAGTATTACAATGAGCAGTTCTTC.

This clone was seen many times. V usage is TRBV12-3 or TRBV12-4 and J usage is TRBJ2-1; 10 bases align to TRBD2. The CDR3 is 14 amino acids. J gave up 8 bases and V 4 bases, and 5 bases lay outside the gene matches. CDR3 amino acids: CASSSGLAYDEQFF. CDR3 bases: TGTGCCAGCAGTTCGGGACTAGCGTACGATGAGCAGTTCTTC.

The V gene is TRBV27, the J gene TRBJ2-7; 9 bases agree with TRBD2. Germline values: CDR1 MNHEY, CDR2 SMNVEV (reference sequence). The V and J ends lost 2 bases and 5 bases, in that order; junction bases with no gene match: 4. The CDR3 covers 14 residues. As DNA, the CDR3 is TGTGCCAGCAGTTTACGAGCGGGGGGCCACGAGCAGTACTTC. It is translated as CASSLRAGGHEQYF.

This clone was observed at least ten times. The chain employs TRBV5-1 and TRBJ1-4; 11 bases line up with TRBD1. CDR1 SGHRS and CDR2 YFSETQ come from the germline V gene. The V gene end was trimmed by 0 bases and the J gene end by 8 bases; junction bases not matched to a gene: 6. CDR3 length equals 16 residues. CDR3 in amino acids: CASSLGDRGIIEKLFF. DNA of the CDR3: TGCGCCAGCAGCTTGGGGGACAGGGGGATTATCGAAAAACTGTTTTTT.

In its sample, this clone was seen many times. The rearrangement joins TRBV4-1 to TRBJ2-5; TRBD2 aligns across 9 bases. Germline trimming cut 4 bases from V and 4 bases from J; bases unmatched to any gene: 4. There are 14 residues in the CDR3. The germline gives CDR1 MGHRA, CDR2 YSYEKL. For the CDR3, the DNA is TGCGCCAGCAGCCTGGGACTAGCTGGAGAGACCCAGTACTTC. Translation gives CASSLGLAGETQYF.

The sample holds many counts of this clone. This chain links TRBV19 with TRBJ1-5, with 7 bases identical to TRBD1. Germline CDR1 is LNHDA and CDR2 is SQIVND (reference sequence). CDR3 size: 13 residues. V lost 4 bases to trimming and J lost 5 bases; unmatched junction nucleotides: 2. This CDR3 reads CASSTGTDQPQHF. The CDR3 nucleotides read TGTGCCAGTAGTACAGGGACAGATCAGCCCCAGCATTTT.

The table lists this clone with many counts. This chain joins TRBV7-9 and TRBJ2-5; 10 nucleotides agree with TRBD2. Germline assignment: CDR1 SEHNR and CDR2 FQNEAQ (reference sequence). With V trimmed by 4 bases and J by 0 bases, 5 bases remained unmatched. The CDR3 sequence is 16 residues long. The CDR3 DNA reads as TGTGCCAGCAGCTCCAGCGGGAGGGTGTACCAAGAGACCCAGTACTTC. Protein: CASSSSGRVYQETQYF.

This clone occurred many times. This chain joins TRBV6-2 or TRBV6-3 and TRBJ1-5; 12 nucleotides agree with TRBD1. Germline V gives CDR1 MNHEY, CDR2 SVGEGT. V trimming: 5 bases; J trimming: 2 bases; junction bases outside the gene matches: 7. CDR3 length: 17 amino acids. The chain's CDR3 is CASSRGQGAGGNQPQHF. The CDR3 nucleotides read TGTGCCAGCAGTAGGGGACAGGGGGCCGGCGGCAATCAGCCCCAGCATTTT.

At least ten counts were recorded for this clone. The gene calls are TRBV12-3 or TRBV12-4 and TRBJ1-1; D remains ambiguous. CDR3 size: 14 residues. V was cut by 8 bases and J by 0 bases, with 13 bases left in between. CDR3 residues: CASAERAVNTEAFF. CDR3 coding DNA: TGTGCCAGCGCTGAACGCGCGGTGAACACTGAAGCTTTCTTT.

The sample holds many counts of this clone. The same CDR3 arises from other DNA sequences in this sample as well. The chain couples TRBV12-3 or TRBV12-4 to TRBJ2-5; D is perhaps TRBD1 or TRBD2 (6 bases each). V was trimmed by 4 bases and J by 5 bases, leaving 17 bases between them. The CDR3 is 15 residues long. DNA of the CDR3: TGTGCCAGCAGTTCCTCACGAGGGGGACTGGAGACCCAGTACTTC. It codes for CASSSSRGGLETQYF.

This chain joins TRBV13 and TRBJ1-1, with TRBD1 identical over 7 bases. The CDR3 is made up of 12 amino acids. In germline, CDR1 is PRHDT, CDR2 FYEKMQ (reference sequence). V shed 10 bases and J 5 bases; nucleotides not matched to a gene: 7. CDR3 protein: CATSTGRTEAFF. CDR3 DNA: TGTGCCACCTCGACAGGGCGAACTGAAGCTTTCTTT.

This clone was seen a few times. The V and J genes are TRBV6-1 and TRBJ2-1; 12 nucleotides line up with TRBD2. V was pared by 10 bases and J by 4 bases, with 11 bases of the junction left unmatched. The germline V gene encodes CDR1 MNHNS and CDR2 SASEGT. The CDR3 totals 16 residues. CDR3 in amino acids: CATEPSGRAVYNEQFF. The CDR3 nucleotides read TGTGCCACGGAACCTAGCGGGAGGGCAGTGTACAATGAGCAGTTCTTC.

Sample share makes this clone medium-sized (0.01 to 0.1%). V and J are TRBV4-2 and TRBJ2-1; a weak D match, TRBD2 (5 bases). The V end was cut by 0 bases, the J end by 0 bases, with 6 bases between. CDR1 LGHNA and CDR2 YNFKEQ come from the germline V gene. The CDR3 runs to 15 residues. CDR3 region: CASSQDEGSYNEQFF. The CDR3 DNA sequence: TGTGCCAGCAGCCAAGATGAGGGCTCCTACAATGAGCAGTTCTTC.

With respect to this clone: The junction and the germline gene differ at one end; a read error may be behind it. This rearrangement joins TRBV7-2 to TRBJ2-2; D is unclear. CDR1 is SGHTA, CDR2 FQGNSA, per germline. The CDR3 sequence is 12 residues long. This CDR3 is CARSLVARELFF. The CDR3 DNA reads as TGTGCCAGAAGCTTAGTGGCCAGGGAGCTGTTTTTT.